The 28 T cell receptor beta chains listed next were all sequenced from one sample in a study of T-cell memory formation after mild COVID-19 (dated by TCRdb to the early 2020s). Libraries were constructed by 5' RACE. Sequencing was carried out with an Illumina NovaSeq 6000. Through fastp at Q25 and MiXCR, TCRdb rebuilt clones from the public reads, retaining in-frame beta chains. When rows share a CDR3 protein, they turn into one entry using the most common DNA and genes. This sample holds about 440,000 distinct CDR3 sequences; around 19% were observed only once. Of the sample, 8.4% is held by the ten largest clones. Sequenced: PBMCs or a T cell subset sorted from them (not recorded which). Receptors were obtained from an adult woman who had mild COVID-19 (a few samples of this study predate the infection). The sample titles of this study are shuffled in the database, so cell type and time point are left out; the donor was told from shared clones.

There are a few counts of this clonotype. The rearrangement joins TRBV6-5 to TRBJ2-5; D remains unclear. CDR3 size: 13 residues. Germline V CDR1 and CDR2: MNHEY, SVGAGI. V lost 4 bases and J 6 bases, leaving 12 bases between the germline ends. The CDR3 spells CASSFTRAQTQYF. DNA for the CDR3: TGTGCCAGCAGTTTCACCCGGGCCCAGACCCAGTACTTC.

This clonotype was detected only a few times. The V and J genes are TRBV6-4 and TRBJ2-1; 14 bases line up with TRBD2. The CDR3 contains 16 residues. The germline CDR1 and CDR2 sequences are MRHNA and SNTAGT. V was clipped by 6 bases and J by 6 bases; unmatched bases: 7. The DNA for the CDR3 is TGTGCCAGCAGCGGGGCCGGGACTAGCGGGAGCAATGAGCAGTTCTTC. The encoded protein is CASSGAGTSGSNEQFF.

The J gene is TRBJ2-2, the V gene TRBV25-1; tentatively, D is TRBD2 (5 bases). Trimming removed 4 bases from V and 5 bases from J, with 11 bases in between. The CDR3 consists of 14 residues. Per germline, CDR1 MGHDK and CDR2 SYGVNS. The DNA for the CDR3 is TGTGCCAGCAGTGCGGGGTCTATAACCGGGGAGCTGTTTTTT. Its protein product is CASSAGSITGELFF.

The chain employs TRBV6-4 and TRBJ2-3, with D possibly being TRBD2 (5 bases). Trimming pared 2 bases from V and 3 bases from J, leaving 12 bases between. CDR1 MRHNA and CDR2 SNTAGT come from the germline V gene. There are 15 residues in the CDR3. CDR3 sequence: CASSDGLAATDTQYF. CDR3 bases: TGTGCCAGCAGTGACGGACTGGCTGCAACAGATACGCAGTATTTT.

This clonotype was picked up a small number of times. The chain links TRBV24-1 to TRBJ2-2; D unclear. The V gene's germline CDR1 is KGHDR and CDR2 SFDVKD. V dropped 6 bases and J dropped 6 bases, with 4 bases sitting between them. CDR3 length equals 11 residues. DNA of the CDR3: TGTGCCACCAGTAGCTCCGGGGAGCTGTTTTTT. This sequence encodes CATSSSGELFF.

V is TRBV7-2 and J is TRBJ1-3; 9 bases are a match to TRBD1. CDR1 and CDR2 from the germline V gene are SGHTA and FQGNSA. The CDR3 loop spans 14 amino acids. V lost 3 bases, J lost 9 bases, and 6 bases stayed unmatched. CDR3 sequence (DNA): TGTGCCAGCAGCTTCCGGACAGGGGAGTCCACCATATATTTT. This codes for CASSFRTGESTIYF. The variable domain in full, with the rest retrieved from reference TRBV7-2 and TRBJ1-3, is GAGVSQSPSNKVTEKGKDVELRCDPISGHTALYWYRQSLGQGLEFLIYFQGNSAPDKSGLPSDRFSAERTGGSVSTLTIQRTQQEDSAVYLCASSFRTGESTIYFGEGSWLTVV.

This clonotype has a handful of counts. V gene TRBV29-1 combines with J gene TRBJ2-7; a possible D gene is TRBD1 (7 bases). This CDR3 is 15 amino acids long. From germline, CDR1 is SQVTM and CDR2 ANQGSEA. The ends were cut back, 4 bases at V and 5 bases at J, with 21 bases in the middle. Written as DNA, the CDR3 is TGCAGCGTTGGGGGGGAGACAGGGAAACCTAACGAGCAGTACTTC. Its protein is CSVGGETGKPNEQYF.

This sequence joins TRBV27 and TRBJ2-1; 10 bases are a match to TRBD2. Trimming took 2 bases from V and 9 from J; bases not matched to a gene: 7. Per the germline V gene, CDR1 is MNHEY and CDR2 is SMNVEV (reference sequence). The CDR3 has 15 amino acids. The CDR3 sequence is CASSLRLAGVAEQFF. The CDR3 DNA is TGTGCCAGCAGTTTAAGGCTAGCGGGAGTTGCTGAGCAGTTCTTC.

The chain uses TRBV9 and TRBJ1-2; tentative D call: TRBD1 (5 bases). The CDR3 sequence is 15 residues long. Per germline, CDR1 SGDLS and CDR2 YYNGEE. Trimming took off 1 base at V and 1 base at J, with 11 bases between the two ends. CDR3 in amino acids: CASSVLGELNYGYTF. For the CDR3, the DNA is TGTGCCAGCAGCGTATTGGGGGAACTTAACTATGGCTACACCTTC.

The chain links TRBV7-9 to TRBJ2-3; either TRBD1 or TRBD2 may fit D (5 bases each). Between the trimmed V and J ends, which lost 2 bases and 2 bases, there was a span of 14 bases. This CDR3 spans 16 amino acids. Germline V gene sequence: CDR1 SEHNR, CDR2 FQNEAQ (reference sequence). Here the CDR3 reads CASSLLPGPYTDTQYF. CDR3 bases: TGTGCCAGCAGCTTACTTCCGGGGCCGTACACAGATACGCAGTATTTT.

This clonotype was seen more than once but under ten times. Written as DNA, the CDR3 is TGTGCCAGCCCCGGACAGGGGAGAAATGAGCAGTTCTTC. This gives the protein CASPGQGRNEQFF. The genes are TRBV6-1 and TRBJ2-1; 9 nucleotides agree with TRBD1. The CDR3 is 13 amino acids. V lost 8 bases to trimming and J lost 7 bases; unmatched junction nucleotides: 6. Germline CDR1 and CDR2: MNHNS and SASEGT.

V usage is TRBV4-1 and J usage is TRBJ2-3, with TRBD1 as a possible D gene (6 bases). The germline V gene encodes CDR1 MGHRA and CDR2 YSYEKL. CDR3 length equals 17 residues. V lost 0 bases, J lost 4 bases, and 17 bases lay in between. Written as DNA, the CDR3 is TGCGCCAGCAGCCAAGAGGGGCAGGGGTCGGGCGCAGATACGCAGTATTTT. Its protein product is CASSQEGQGSGADTQYF.

This clonotype has only a few counts. The rearrangement joins TRBV20-1 to TRBJ2-1, with D perhaps given as TRBD1 or TRBD2 (5 bases each). Germline-derived CDR1 and CDR2 are DFQATT and SNEGSKA (reference sequence). The CDR3 has 13 amino acids. V dropped 3 bases and J dropped 9 bases, with 15 bases sitting between them. The CDR3 nucleotides read TGCAGTGCTAGCCGGGACCCGCTTCGTGAGCAGTTCTTC. Protein sequence: CSASRDPLREQFF.

This clonotype appeared a few times. This chain joins TRBV20-1 and TRBJ2-1; 8 nucleotides agree with TRBD2. CDR1 is DFQATT, CDR2 SNEGSKA, per germline (reference sequence). With 3 bases clipped from V and 9 bases from J, the junction kept 10 bases outside the gene matches. CDR3 length equals 14 residues. The DNA of the CDR3 is TGCAGTGCTAGTAGGACGGGAGGGCCGGTTGAGCAGTTCTTC. It yields the protein CSASRTGGPVEQFF.

For the CDR3, the DNA is TGTGCCAGCAGCTTGTTTCAGGGGGTGAACACTGAAGCTTTCTTT. Amino acids: CASSLFQGVNTEAFF. The V gene is TRBV5-6, the J gene TRBJ1-1, with 7 bases lining up with TRBD1. Germline trimming cut 1 base from V and 0 bases from J; bases unmatched to any gene: 3. The V gene's germline CDR1 is SGHDT and CDR2 YYEEEE. The CDR3 has 15 amino acids.

There are a few counts of this clonotype. The chain joins TRBV30 to TRBJ2-7, with D tentatively TRBD1 or TRBD2 (6 bases each). Trimming removed 8 bases from V and 2 bases from J, with 19 bases in between. Germline CDR1 reads GTSNPN; CDR2 reads SVGIG (reference sequence). There are 14 residues in the CDR3. The CDR3, as DNA: TGTGCCGTCCGTTCGGGGGCGGCTCCCTACGAGCAGTACTTC. Translation gives CAVRSGAAPYEQYF.

The table lists this clonotype with a few counts. The V call is TRBV7-3, the J call TRBJ2-2; D gene unclear. This CDR3 is built from 15 residues. The V gene lost 4 bases and the J gene lost 2 bases, with 11 bases spanning the gap. Germline V lookup: CDR1 SGHTA, CDR2 FQGTGA. The CDR3 protein is CASSSFAENTGELFF. DNA of the CDR3: TGTGCCAGCAGCTCCTTTGCGGAAAACACCGGGGAGCTGTTTTTT.

With regard to this clonotype: The junction departs from germline at one end; a sequencing error may be responsible. The J gene is TRBJ1-5, the V gene TRBV6-1; D uncertain. The germline V gene has CDR1 MNHNS and CDR2 SASEGT. CDR3 size: 13 residues. The CDR3 DNA follows: TGTGCCAGCAGGTTAAGCAGCAATCAGACCCAGCATTTT. Its protein is CASRLSSNQTQHF.

The chain uses TRBV29-1 and TRBJ2-7, with D possibly matching TRBD2 (6 bases). V was trimmed by 4 bases and J by 4 bases, leaving 11 bases between them. The CDR3 is 12 residues long. The germline gives CDR1 SQVTM, CDR2 ANQGSEA. CDR3 nucleotide sequence: TGCAGCGTTGGGACCGCGGGATACGAGCAGTACTTC. It codes for CSVGTAGYEQYF.

In this sample, this clonotype turned up a few times. Because the CDR3 is missing its conserved closing phenylalanine or tryptophan, this is likely a read error. No DNA is shown, since the ends of the CDR3 on it are uncertain; the CDR3 is the one TCRdb lists. This chain links TRBV5-6 with TRBJ2-3; the table calls TRBD2, which could not be checked here. The CDR3 spans 13 residues, counting both ends. The germline V gene encodes CDR1 SGHDT and CDR2 YYEEEE. The CDR3 loop reads CASSLAGVRSFLV.

This clonotype was detected a few times. The chain couples TRBV5-1 to TRBJ1-5; TRBD1 is a possible D gene (5 bases). CDR3 length equals 14 residues. In germline, CDR1 is SGHRS, CDR2 YFSETQ. V was clipped by 0 bases and J by 3 bases, with 7 bases between them. The chain's CDR3 is CASSLGTNNQPQHF. The CDR3 DNA follows: TGCGCCAGCAGCTTGGGGACAAACAATCAGCCCCAGCATTTT.

This clonotype was counted only a few times. This chain connects TRBV7-8 to TRBJ1-1; 11 bases align to TRBD1. Germline V CDR1 and CDR2: SGHVS, FQNEAQ. CDR3 size: 14 residues. V shed 5 bases, J shed 6 bases, and the junction held 5 bases outside the gene matches. The CDR3: CASSKGQGGAEAFF. The CDR3 DNA reads TGTGCCAGCAGCAAGGGACAGGGGGGCGCTGAAGCTTTCTTT.

This clonotype was seen only a few times. The chain joins TRBV20-1 to TRBJ1-5; D not certain. Trimming cost V 3 bases and J 5 bases, with 11 bases left between them. CDR1 is DFQATT, CDR2 SNEGSKA, per germline (reference sequence). CDR3 length: 13 residues. CDR3 residues: CSARSAADQPQHF. As DNA, the CDR3 is TGCAGTGCTAGGTCCGCGGCCGATCAGCCCCAGCATTTT.

CDR3 sequence (DNA): TGTGCCAGCAGCGAAGCCGGGACTAGCTCTCACAATGTCGAGCAGTTCTTC. It is translated as CASSEAGTSSHNVEQFF. V usage is TRBV7-9 and J usage is TRBJ2-1, with 9 bases that match TRBD2. The V segment lost 5 bases and the J segment 10 bases; nucleotides outside the gene matches: 18. CDR1 is SEHNR and CDR2 is FQNEAQ in the germline V gene (reference sequence). CDR3 length equals 17 residues.

The chain carries TRBV24-1 and TRBJ2-5, with D perhaps TRBD2 (5 bases). Germline V gene sequence: CDR1 KGHDR, CDR2 SFDVKD. V shed 0 bases and J shed 4 bases, with 11 bases lying between them. The CDR3 has 15 residues. The CDR3 bases are TGTGCCACCAGTGATTTGATGTCGGGAATAGAGACCCAGTACTTC. Its translation is CATSDLMSGIETQYF.

This clonotype occurred a few times. This sequence joins TRBV20-1 and TRBJ1-1; TRBD1 is a possible D gene (6 bases). V was clipped by 3 bases and J by 5 bases, with 19 bases between them. Germline CDR1 and CDR2: DFQATT and SNEGSKA (reference sequence). CDR3 length: 15 residues. The CDR3 region has the DNA TGCAGTGCTAGTAACCGGGGGCGCGGGAGAACTGAAGCTTTCTTT. Its protein product is CSASNRGRGRTEAFF.

This rearrangement joins TRBV29-1 to TRBJ2-3; 7 nucleotides align to TRBD1. Germline assignment: CDR1 SQVTM and CDR2 ANQGSEA. The V and J ends lost 6 bases and 3 bases, in that order; junction bases with no gene match: 3. The CDR3 is 12 amino acids. In nucleotides, the CDR3 is TGCAGCGTCACGACAGGGACAGATACGCAGTATTTT. It yields the protein CSVTTGTDTQYF.

The chain joins TRBV12-3 or TRBV12-4 to TRBJ2-1, with D possibly TRBD2 on 6 matching bases. V was pared by 3 bases and J by 1 base, with 13 bases between. This CDR3 is 16 amino acids long. The CDR3 loop is CASSFGGARSYNEQFF. In DNA form, the CDR3 reads TGTGCCAGCAGTTTCGGAGGGGCTAGATCCTACAATGAGCAGTTCTTC.